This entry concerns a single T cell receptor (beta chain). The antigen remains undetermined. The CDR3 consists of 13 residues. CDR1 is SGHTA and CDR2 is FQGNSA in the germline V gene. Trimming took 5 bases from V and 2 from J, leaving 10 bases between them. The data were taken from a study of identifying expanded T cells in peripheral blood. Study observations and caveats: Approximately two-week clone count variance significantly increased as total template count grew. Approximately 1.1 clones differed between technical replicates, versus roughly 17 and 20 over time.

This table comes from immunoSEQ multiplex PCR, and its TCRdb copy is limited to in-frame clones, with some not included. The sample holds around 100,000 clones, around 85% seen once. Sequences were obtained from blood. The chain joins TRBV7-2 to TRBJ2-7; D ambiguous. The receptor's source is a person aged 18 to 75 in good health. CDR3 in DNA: TGTGCCAGCAGCCCAGACCGGACCTACGAGCAGTACTTC. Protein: CASSPDRTYEQYF.